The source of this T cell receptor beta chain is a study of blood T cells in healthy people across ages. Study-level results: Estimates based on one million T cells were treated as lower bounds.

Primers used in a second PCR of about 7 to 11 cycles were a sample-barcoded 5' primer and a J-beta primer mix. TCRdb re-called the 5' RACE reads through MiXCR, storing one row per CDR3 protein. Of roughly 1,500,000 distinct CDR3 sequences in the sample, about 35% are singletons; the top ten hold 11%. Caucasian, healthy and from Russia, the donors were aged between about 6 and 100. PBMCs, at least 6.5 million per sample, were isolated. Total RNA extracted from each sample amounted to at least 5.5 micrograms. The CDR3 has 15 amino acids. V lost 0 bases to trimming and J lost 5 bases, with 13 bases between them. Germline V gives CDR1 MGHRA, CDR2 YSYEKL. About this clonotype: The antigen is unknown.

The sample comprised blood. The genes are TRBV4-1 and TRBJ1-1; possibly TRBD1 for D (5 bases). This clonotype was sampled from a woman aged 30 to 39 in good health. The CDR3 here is CASSQDPAGSTEAFF. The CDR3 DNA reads TGCGCCAGCAGCCAAGATCCGGCAGGGAGTACTGAAGCTTTCTTT.